The 14 T cell receptor beta chains listed next were all sequenced from one sample in a study of cytomegalovirus exposure and HLA in healthy donors. With 60 Vbeta and 13 Jbeta primers, the PCR was carried out. Assay used: immunoSEQ multiplex PCR; TCRdb lists only in-frame clones, some missing. The sample lists about 170,000 clones, 85% occurring once. Sequencing was done on a sample of PBMCs. These receptors were taken from a boy younger than 10 in good health and CMV-seronegative.

J is TRBJ1-4 and V is TRBV7-9; 12 nucleotides match TRBD1. The ends lost 5 bases at V and 7 bases at J; junction bases unmatched: 5. CDR3 length: 15 amino acids. Germline CDR1 SEHNR, CDR2 FQNEAQ (reference sequence). CDR3 in DNA: TGTGCCAGCAGCACAAGGGACAGGGGGCCTGAAAAACTGTTTTTT. This sequence encodes CASSTRDRGPEKLFF.

The chain combines TRBV6-4 with TRBJ2-3; the D is unclear. The germline gives CDR1 MRHNA, CDR2 SNTAGT. V lost 9 bases and J lost 0, with 13 bases in between. The length of the CDR3 is 14 residues. The chain's CDR3 is CARPEAESTDTQYF. Written as DNA, the CDR3 is TGTGCCAGACCCGAGGCTGAAAGCACAGATACGCAGTATTTT.

The rearrangement joins TRBV5-1 to TRBJ2-1; 7 bases map to TRBD1. This CDR3 has 15 residues. In germline, CDR1 is SGHRS, CDR2 YFSETQ. Germline trimming cut 2 bases from V and 2 bases from J; bases unmatched to any gene: 4. The CDR3: CASSLDGTAYNEQFF. The CDR3 coding sequence is TGCGCCAGCAGCTTAGATGGGACAGCCTACAATGAGCAGTTCTTC. The full variable domain, completed using reference TRBV5-1 and TRBJ2-1, is KAGVTQTPRYLIKTRGQQVTLSCSPISGHRSVSWYQQTPGQGLQFLFEYFSETQRNKGNFPGRFSGRQFSNSRSEMNVSTLELGDSALYLCASSLDGTAYNEQFFGPGTRLTVL.

The chain couples TRBV5-6 to TRBJ2-1; 8 bases match TRBD2. The germline V gene encodes CDR1 SGHDT and CDR2 YYEEEE. The length of the CDR3 is 14 residues. The junction had 3 bases not matched to a gene; V was cut back by 4 bases and J by 3 bases. In DNA form, the CDR3 reads TGTGCCAGCAGCCAGGGACTAGTCTACAATGAGCAGTTCTTC. This gives the protein CASSQGLVYNEQFF.

This chain uses TRBV5-4 with TRBJ2-3, with 11 nucleotides matching TRBD2. V lost 4 bases to trimming and J lost 0 bases; unmatched junction nucleotides: 10. Germline V gene lookup returns CDR1 SGHNT and CDR2 YYREEE (reference sequence). The CDR3 is 18 residues long. DNA of the CDR3: TGTGCCAGCAGCGACCGACTAGCGGGGCTACTTAGCACAGATACGCAGTATTTT. This gives the protein CASSDRLAGLLSTDTQYF.

The chain combines TRBV28 with TRBJ1-1; 9 positions agree with TRBD1. The V segment lost 7 bases and the J segment 4 bases; nucleotides outside the gene matches: 7. CDR1 and CDR2 (germline): MDHEN, SYDVKM. This CDR3 region has 14 residues. Here the CDR3 reads CASTMNRGPTEAFF. CDR3 bases: TGTGCCAGCACCATGAACAGGGGGCCCACTGAAGCTTTCTTT.

This clone appeared a few times. J is TRBJ1-4 and V is TRBV14, with TRBD1 as a possible D gene (5 bases). The V end lost 1 base, the J end lost 10 bases, and 7 bases lay between the germline ends. The CDR3 sequence is 12 residues long. The germline V gene has CDR1 SGHDN and CDR2 FVKESK. CDR3 sequence reads: CASSQVGAKLFF. In DNA form, the CDR3 reads TGTGCCAGCAGCCAAGTTGGGGCAAAACTGTTTTTT.

The J gene is TRBJ2-7, the V gene TRBV7-2; D ambiguous. Germline values: CDR1 SGHTA, CDR2 FQGNSA. V shed 4 bases and J shed 2 bases, with 9 bases lying between them. The CDR3 is 13 amino acids. The CDR3 region has the DNA TGTGCCAGCAGCTATCCAGGCCCCTACGAGCAGTACTTC. Translated, it gives CASSYPGPYEQYF.

This clone was seen only once. This chain joins TRBV5-6 and TRBJ2-7; D is perhaps TRBD1 (5 bases). This CDR3 has 15 residues. Germline loops: CDR1 SGHDT, CDR2 YYEEEE. V lost 0 bases and J 4 bases, leaving 14 bases between the germline ends. This CDR3 is CASSLGGLDSYEQYV. As DNA, the CDR3 is TGTGCCAGCAGCTTGGGGGGCCTTGACTCTTACGAGCAGTACGTC.

V is TRBV7-2 and J is TRBJ2-2, with 7 bases fitting TRBD1. Germline V gives CDR1 SGHTA, CDR2 FQGNSA. V gave up 4 bases and J gave up 9 bases; unmatched junction bases: 5. The CDR3 has 13 amino acids. The DNA for the CDR3 is TGTGCCAGCAGCTGGAACAGGGGAAGGGAGCTGTTTTTT. Its translation: CASSWNRGRELFF.

The genes are TRBV2 and TRBJ2-3, with a weak D call TRBD1 (6 bases). This CDR3 is built from 15 residues. From germline, CDR1 is SNHLY and CDR2 FYNNEI. With 4 bases removed from V and 2 bases from J, the gap between germline ends came to 13 bases. CDR3: CASSVVQGHTDTQYF. CDR3 nucleotides: TGTGCCAGCAGTGTCGTACAGGGCCACACAGATACGCAGTATTTT.

The genes are TRBV29-1 and TRBJ2-5, with 8 bases aligning to TRBD2. The CDR3 runs 15 residues. The trim removed 6 bases at V and 0 bases at J, leaving 9 bases unmatched. The germline V gene encodes CDR1 SQVTM and CDR2 ANQGSEA. In DNA, the CDR3 is TGCAGCGTAAGCTACCTAGCGGGTTACCAAGAGACCCAGTACTTC. Protein product: CSVSYLAGYQETQYF. The whole variable domain, remainder taken from reference TRBV29-1 and TRBJ2-5, is SAVISQKPSRDICQRGTSLTIQCQVDSQVTMMFWYRQQPGQSLTLIATANQGSEATYESGFVIDKFPISRPNLTFSTLTVSNMSPEDSSIYLCSVSYLAGYQETQYFGPGTRLLVL.

V is TRBV5-6 and J is TRBJ1-2; D gene ambiguous. This CDR3 contains 12 residues. Germline V CDR1 and CDR2: SGHDT, YYEEEE. Trimming removed 0 bases at V and 8 bases at J, with 8 bases between. The CDR3 loop is CASSLATGGYTF. The DNA for the CDR3 is TGTGCCAGCAGCTTGGCCACGGGAGGCTACACCTTC.

The chain joins TRBV6-1 to TRBJ1-4; 7 positions match TRBD1. CDR3 size: 15 residues. CDR1 is MNHNS and CDR2 is SASEGT in the germline V gene. Losses at the gene ends were 8 bases for V and 4 bases for J; bases not matched to a gene: 10. The CDR3 region is CASGSKGAGNEKLFF. For the CDR3, the DNA is TGTGCCAGCGGAAGTAAGGGGGCGGGTAATGAAAAACTGTTTTTT.